Following are 2 T cell receptor beta chains from one sample sequenced in a study of beta chain features in type 1 diabetes. The authors reverse transcribed all of the isolated RNA, so sequencing captured expressed TCRB transcripts. Data came from immunoSEQ multiplex PCR; TCRdb stores just in-frame clones and leaves some out. Of about 340,000 clones in the sample, 8% were seen once. The material sequenced was central memory CD4+ T cells from blood. Receptors originate from a woman in her late teens or twenties in good health.

This clone turned up a few times. The chain carries TRBV19 and TRBJ2-5; 13 bases match TRBD2. The CDR3 has 18 amino acids. Germline loops: CDR1 LNHDA, CDR2 SQIVND (reference sequence). Trimming removed 5 bases from V and 5 bases from J; junction bases left unmatched: 14. The CDR3, as DNA: TGTGCCAGTAGTTCTCTCGGACTAGCGGGAGAGTCGATCGAGACCCAGTACTTC. As protein: CASSSLGLAGESIETQYF.

The V and J genes are TRBV4-3 and TRBJ2-7; D unresolved. The CDR3 covers 13 residues. Trimming removed 0 bases at V and 6 bases at J, with 9 bases between. Germline V CDR1 and CDR2: LGHNA, YSLEER. As DNA, the CDR3 is TGCGCCAGCAGCCAAGAGCTGCCCGGCGAGCAGTACTTC. This translates into CASSQELPGEQYF.